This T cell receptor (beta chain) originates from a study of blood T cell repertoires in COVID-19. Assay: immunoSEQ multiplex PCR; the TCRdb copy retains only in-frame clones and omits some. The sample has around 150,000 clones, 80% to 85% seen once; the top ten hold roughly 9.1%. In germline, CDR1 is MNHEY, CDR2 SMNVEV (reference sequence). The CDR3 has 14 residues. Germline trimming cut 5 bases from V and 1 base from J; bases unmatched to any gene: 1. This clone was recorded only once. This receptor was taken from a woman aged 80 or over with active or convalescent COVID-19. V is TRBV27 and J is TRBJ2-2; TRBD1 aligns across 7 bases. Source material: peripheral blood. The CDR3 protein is CASSRTGNTGELFF. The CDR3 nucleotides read TGTGCCAGCAGTCGGACAGGGAACACCGGGGAGCTGTTTTTT.